Sequencing of this T cell receptor beta chain was carried out in a study of cytomegalovirus exposure and HLA in healthy donors. Study results and limitations: The study assumed roughly uniform donor sequencing depth for presence/absence analyses. A missense variant in DCLRE1C was later tied to TCR beta V- and J-gene trimming. Within the data, a cluster of highly shared sequence variants was likely a sequencing artifact.

This clone has only a few counts. Its antigen remains unknown. Germline V gene sequence: CDR1 SGHAT, CDR2 FQNNGV. CDR3 length: 18 amino acids. Trimming removed 3 bases from V and 0 bases from J; junction bases left unmatched: 14. A multiplex PCR was run with 60 Vbeta primers and 13 Jbeta primers. As originally analysed: A follow-up analysis tallied 65 million to 80 million unique TCR beta chains, roughly 9.9 million shared. The repertoire was sequenced with immunoSEQ multiplex PCR; TCRdb's copy has only in-frame clones and lacks some. The V and J calls and the clone size are those of that table, but D and trimming were determined from the DNA. The data hold about 180,000 clones, with about 80% observed a single time.

Sequenced sample: PBMCs. The receptor was isolated from a woman between 50 and 59 years old in good health and CMV-seronegative. The rearrangement joins TRBV11-2 to TRBJ2-7; TRBD1 aligns across 7 bases. The CDR3 is CASSFPGTANSYSYEQYF. CDR3 DNA: TGTGCCAGCAGCTTCCCTGGGACAGCCAATTCTTACTCCTACGAGCAGTACTTC.